The rows below give T cell receptor beta chains drawn from one sample of a study of cytomegalovirus exposure and HLA in healthy donors. Data came from immunoSEQ multiplex PCR; TCRdb stores just in-frame clones and leaves some out. This table has some 190,000 clones, around 81% appearing once. The sample consisted of PBMCs. Receptors originate from a man between 18 and 29 years old in good health and CMV-seronegative. CDR3s include the opening cysteine and the closing phenylalanine or tryptophan. D genes are given only for firm matches. Only part of the rows carry a size: once, few, many, or a class if the clone is expanded.

cdr3_aa | cdr3_nt | v_call | d_call | j_call | clone_size
CASSISYREKLFF | TGTGCCAGTAGTATCTCATACCGGGAAAAACTGTTTTTT | TRBV19 | NA | TRBJ1-4 | NA
CASSLGLAGYEQYF | TGTGCCAGCAGCCTCGGACTAGCGGGGTACGAGCAGTACTTC | TRBV7-2 | TRBD2 | TRBJ2-7 | NA
CASSFIWDRGIEQYF | TGTGCCAGCAGCTTCATTTGGGACAGGGGGATCGAGCAGTACTTC | TRBV5-6 | TRBD1 | TRBJ2-7 | once
CSVERTSGTDTQYF | TGCAGCGTTGAACGGACTAGCGGCACAGATACGCAGTATTTT | TRBV29-1 | TRBD2 | TRBJ2-3 | NA
CASKAQGAETQYF | TGTGCCAGTAAGGCACAGGGGGCTGAGACCCAGTACTTC | TRBV19 | TRBD1 | TRBJ2-5 | NA
CASSPGLAAPGTDTQYF | TGTGCCAGCAGCCCTGGACTAGCGGCCCCAGGTACAGATACGCAGTATTTT | TRBV5-4 | TRBD2 | TRBJ2-3 | few
CASSPSRATNEKLFF | TGTGCCAGCAGCCCTTCGCGAGCAACTAATGAAAAACTGTTTTTT | TRBV7-2 | NA | TRBJ1-4 | NA
CASSQLSPPRISSSPLHF | TGCGCCAGCAGCCAACTCTCCCCGCCGAGGATCTCCTCCTCACCCCTCCACTTT | TRBV4-1 | NA | TRBJ1-6 | NA
CASSLGGTSGNTDTQYF | TGTGCCAGCAGCTTAGGTGGGACTAGCGGAAACACAGATACGCAGTATTTT | TRBV7-3 | TRBD2 | TRBJ2-3 | NA
CASVERGLTNEQYF | TGCGCCAGCGTTGAAAGGGGGCTAACGAACGAGCAGTACTTC | TRBV10-2 | TRBD1 | TRBJ2-7 | NA
CASSLELGGPFLF | TGTGCCAGCAGCTTAGAGTTAGGGGGACCTTTTCTCTTC | TRBV7-9 | NA | TRBJ1-2 | NA
CASSFLPGTNSYEQYF | TGTGCCAGCAGTTTCCTACCCGGGACTAACTCCTACGAGCAGTACTTC | TRBV28 | TRBD2 | TRBJ2-7 | NA
CAWSDRSSGNTIYF | TGTGCCTGGAGTGACCGGAGCTCTGGAAACACCATATATTTT | TRBV30 | NA | TRBJ1-3 | NA
CASSSDRGSWVYNEQFF | TGTGCCAGTAGCTCGGACAGGGGGTCGTGGGTATACAATGAGCAGTTCTTC | TRBV7-8 | TRBD1 | TRBJ2-1 | NA
CASSLREPDTQYF | TGTGCCAGCAGCTTGCGGGAGCCAGATACGCAGTATTTT | TRBV5-8 | NA | TRBJ2-3 | few
CASSWQQGGSGGYTF | TGTGCCAGCAGTTGGCAACAGGGGGGTTCAGGGGGCTACACCTTC | TRBV27 | TRBD1 | TRBJ1-2 | once
CASSPRGGPNYGYTF | TGTGCCAGCAGCCCCCGAGGGGGCCCTAACTATGGCTACACCTTC | TRBV6-6 | TRBD1 | TRBJ1-2 | NA
CATPGQPNEKLFF | TGTGCCACCCCGGGACAGCCGAATGAAAAACTGTTTTTT | TRBV19 | TRBD1 | TRBJ1-4 | NA
CASSTTGLAGSIYNEQFF | TGTGCCAGCAGCACTACCGGACTAGCGGGATCCATATACAATGAGCAGTTCTTC | TRBV7-2 | TRBD2 | TRBJ2-1 | NA
CASSDRERGQETQYF | TGTGCCAGTAGCGACCGGGAGCGGGGACAAGAGACCCAGTACTTC | TRBV19 | TRBD2 | TRBJ2-5 | NA
CASYTDPKSGRISGEQFF | TGCGCCAGCTATACCGATCCTAAGAGCGGGAGGATATCGGGGGAGCAGTTCTTC | TRBV5-1 | TRBD2 | TRBJ2-1 | few
CASSPAGLYSYEQYF | TGTGCCAGCTCACCAGCGGGGCTCTACTCCTACGAGCAGTACTTC | TRBV18 | NA | TRBJ2-7 | NA
CASSRDRGTGELFF | TGTGCCAGCAGCAGGGACAGGGGAACCGGGGAGCTGTTTTTT | TRBV7-2 | TRBD1 | TRBJ2-2 | NA
CASSLAGGDTQYF | TGTGCTAGCAGCTTAGCTGGGGGGGATACGCAGTATTTT | TRBV7-7 | NA | TRBJ2-3 | NA
CATSGRTDTQYF | TGTGCCACTAGCGGGAGAACAGATACGCAGTATTTT | TRBV19 | TRBD2 | TRBJ2-3 | few
CASSRTGQGISGEQYF | TGTGCCAGCAGCCGAACGGGACAGGGGATTTCCGGCGAGCAGTACTTC | TRBV7-6 | TRBD1 | TRBJ2-7 | NA
CASSPGLAGGPWKETQYF | TGCGCCAGCAGCCCTGGACTAGCGGGGGGGCCCTGGAAAGAGACCCAGTACTTC | TRBV4-1 | TRBD2 | TRBJ2-5 | NA
CASGLTTQGWNQPQHF | TGTGCTAGTGGTTTGACAACACAGGGGTGGAATCAGCCCCAGCATTTT | TRBV12-5 | TRBD1 | TRBJ1-5 | NA
CASSLPASQGYTF | TGTGCCAGCAGCTTGCCGGCTTCACAGGGCTACACCTTC | TRBV5-6 | NA | TRBJ1-2 | NA
CATSRRTQGGTQYF | TGTGCCACCAGCAGACGGACTCAGGGGGGTACGCAGTATTTT | TRBV15 | NA | TRBJ2-3 | NA
CASSQAGGLAEGTYEQYF | TGCGCCAGCAGCCAGGCTGGGGGACTAGCGGAGGGGACCTACGAGCAGTACTTC | TRBV4-1 | TRBD2 | TRBJ2-7 | NA
CANSGPRLAGKNIQYF | TGTGCCAACAGTGGCCCAAGACTAGCTGGCAAAAACATTCAGTACTTC | TRBV2 | TRBD2 | TRBJ2-4 | NA
CASLSMDRGLFGTEAFF | TGTGCCAGTCTAAGCATGGACAGGGGGCTGTTCGGAACTGAAGCTTTCTTT | TRBV19 | TRBD1 | TRBJ1-1 | NA
CASSSPWRGGPTQYF | TGTGCCAGCAGTTCCCCTTGGCGGGGGGGCCCTACGCAGTATTTT | TRBV28 | TRBD2 | TRBJ2-3 | NA
CASRLKTPPAEPQHF | TGTGCCAGTAGACTAAAGACCCCCCCGGCGGAGCCCCAGCATTTT | TRBV19 | NA | TRBJ1-5 | NA